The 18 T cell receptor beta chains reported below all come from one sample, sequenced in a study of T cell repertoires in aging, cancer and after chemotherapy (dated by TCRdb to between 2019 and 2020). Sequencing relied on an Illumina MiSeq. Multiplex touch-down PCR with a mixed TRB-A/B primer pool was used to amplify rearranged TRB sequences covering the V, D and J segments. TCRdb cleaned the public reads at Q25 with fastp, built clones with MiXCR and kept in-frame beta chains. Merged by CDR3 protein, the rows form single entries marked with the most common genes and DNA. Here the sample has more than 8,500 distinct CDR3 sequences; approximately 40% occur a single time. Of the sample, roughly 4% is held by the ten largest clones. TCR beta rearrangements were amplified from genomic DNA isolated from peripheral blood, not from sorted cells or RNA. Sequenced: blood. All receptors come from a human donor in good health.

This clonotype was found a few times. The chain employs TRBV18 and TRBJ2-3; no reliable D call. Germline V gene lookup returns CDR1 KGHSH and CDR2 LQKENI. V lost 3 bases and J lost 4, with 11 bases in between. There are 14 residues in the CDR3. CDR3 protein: CASSPPLGADTQYF. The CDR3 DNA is TGTGCCAGCTCACCCCCCCTTGGGGCAGATACGCAGTATTTT.

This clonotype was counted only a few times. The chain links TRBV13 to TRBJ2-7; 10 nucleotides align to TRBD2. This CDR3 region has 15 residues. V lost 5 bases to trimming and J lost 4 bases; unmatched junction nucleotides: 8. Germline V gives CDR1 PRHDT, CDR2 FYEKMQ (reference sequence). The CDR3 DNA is TGTGCCAGCAGCCCGGGACTAGCGAGGACTTACGAGCAGTACTTC. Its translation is CASSPGLARTYEQYF.

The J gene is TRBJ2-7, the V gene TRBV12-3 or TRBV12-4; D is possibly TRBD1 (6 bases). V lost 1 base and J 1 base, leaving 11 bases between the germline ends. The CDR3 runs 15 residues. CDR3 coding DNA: TGTGCCAGCAGTTTAGACGGGACACGGTCCTACGAGCAGTACTTC. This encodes CASSLDGTRSYEQYF.

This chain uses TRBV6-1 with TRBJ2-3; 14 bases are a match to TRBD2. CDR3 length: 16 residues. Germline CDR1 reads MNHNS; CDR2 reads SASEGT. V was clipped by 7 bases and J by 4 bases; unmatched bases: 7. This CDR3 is CASITPGLAGADTQYF. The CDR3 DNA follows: TGTGCCAGCATTACCCCGGGACTAGCGGGAGCAGATACGCAGTATTTT.

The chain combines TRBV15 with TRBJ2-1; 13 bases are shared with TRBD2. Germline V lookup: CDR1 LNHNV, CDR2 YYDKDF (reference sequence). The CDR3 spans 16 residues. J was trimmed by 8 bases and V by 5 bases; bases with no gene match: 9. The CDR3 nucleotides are TGTGCCACCAGCCTCTCGACTAGCGGGAGGATCCATGAGCAGTTCTTC. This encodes CATSLSTSGRIHEQFF.

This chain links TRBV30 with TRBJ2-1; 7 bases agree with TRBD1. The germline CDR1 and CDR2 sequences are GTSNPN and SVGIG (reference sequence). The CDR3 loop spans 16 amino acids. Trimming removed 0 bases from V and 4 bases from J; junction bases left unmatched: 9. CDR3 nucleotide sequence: TGTGCCTGGAGTGTACCCGACAGGGAACGGTACAATGAGCAGTTCTTC. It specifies CAWSVPDRERYNEQFF.

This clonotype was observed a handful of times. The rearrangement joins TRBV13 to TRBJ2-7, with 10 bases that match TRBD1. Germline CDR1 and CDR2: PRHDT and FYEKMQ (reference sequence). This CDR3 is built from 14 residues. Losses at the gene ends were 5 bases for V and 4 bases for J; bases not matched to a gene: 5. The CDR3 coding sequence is TGTGCCAGCAGCACGACAGGGGGCTGGTACGAGCAGTACTTC. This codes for CASSTTGGWYEQYF.

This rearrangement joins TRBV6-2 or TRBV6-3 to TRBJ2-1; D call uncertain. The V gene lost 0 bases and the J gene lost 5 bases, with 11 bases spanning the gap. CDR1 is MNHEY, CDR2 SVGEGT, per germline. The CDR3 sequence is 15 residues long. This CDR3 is CASSYSIGRNNEQFF. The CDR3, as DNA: TGTGCCAGCAGTTACTCGATCGGCCGAAACAATGAGCAGTTCTTC.

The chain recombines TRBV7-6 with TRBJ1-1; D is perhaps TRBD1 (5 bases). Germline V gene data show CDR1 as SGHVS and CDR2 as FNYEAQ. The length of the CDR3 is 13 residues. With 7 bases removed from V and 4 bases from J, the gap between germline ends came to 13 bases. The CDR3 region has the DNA TGTGCCAGCACCTTGGGGGGGTCCACTGAAGCTTTCTTT. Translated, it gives CASTLGGSTEAFF. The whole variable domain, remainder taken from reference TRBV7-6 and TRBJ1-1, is GAGVSQSPRYKVTKRGQDVALRCDPISGHVSLYWYRQALGQGPEFLTYFNYEAQQDKSGLPNDRFSAERPEGSISTLTIQRTEQRDSAMYRCASTLGGSTEAFFGQGTRLTVV.

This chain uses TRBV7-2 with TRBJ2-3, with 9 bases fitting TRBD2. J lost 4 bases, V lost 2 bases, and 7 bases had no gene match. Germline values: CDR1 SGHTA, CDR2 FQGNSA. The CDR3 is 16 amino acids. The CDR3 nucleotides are TGTGCCAGCAGCTTAATGGGCGGGGGGGCCGCAGATACGCAGTATTTT. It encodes CASSLMGGGAADTQYF.

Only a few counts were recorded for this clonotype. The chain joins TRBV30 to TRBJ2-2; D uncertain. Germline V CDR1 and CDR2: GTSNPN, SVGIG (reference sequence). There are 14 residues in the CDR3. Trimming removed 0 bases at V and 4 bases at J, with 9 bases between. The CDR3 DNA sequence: TGTGCCTGGAGTGTAGGGTCGAGCACCGGGGAGCTGTTTTTT. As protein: CAWSVGSSTGELFF. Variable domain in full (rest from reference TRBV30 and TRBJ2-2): SQTIHQWPATLVQPVGSPLSLECTVEGTSNPNLYWYRQAAGRGLQLLFYSVGIGQISSEVPQNLSASRPQDRQFILSSKKLLLSDSGFYLCAWSVGSSTGELFFGEGSRLTVL.

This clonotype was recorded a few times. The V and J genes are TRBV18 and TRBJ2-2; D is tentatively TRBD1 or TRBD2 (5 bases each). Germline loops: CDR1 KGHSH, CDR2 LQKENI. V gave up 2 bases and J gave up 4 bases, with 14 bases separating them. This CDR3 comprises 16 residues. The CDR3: CASSPKQGRGTGELFF. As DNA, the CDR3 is TGTGCCAGCTCACCAAAGCAGGGCCGGGGCACCGGGGAGCTGTTTTTT.

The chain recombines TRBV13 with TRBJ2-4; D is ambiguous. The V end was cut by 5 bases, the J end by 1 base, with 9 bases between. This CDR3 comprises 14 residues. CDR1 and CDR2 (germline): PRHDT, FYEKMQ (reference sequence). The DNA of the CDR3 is TGTGCCAGCAGCCCCCTAGGGGCCAAAAACATTCAGTACTTC. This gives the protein CASSPLGAKNIQYF.

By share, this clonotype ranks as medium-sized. CDR3 residues: CASSTGQTNTEAFF. The CDR3 DNA reads TGTGCCAGTAGTACCGGACAGACGAACACTGAAGCTTTCTTT. The V and J genes are TRBV19 and TRBJ1-1, with D possibly TRBD1 on 6 matching bases. V lost 4 bases and J lost 1, with 10 bases in between. This CDR3 has 14 amino acids. Germline CDR1 and CDR2: LNHDA and SQIVND (reference sequence).

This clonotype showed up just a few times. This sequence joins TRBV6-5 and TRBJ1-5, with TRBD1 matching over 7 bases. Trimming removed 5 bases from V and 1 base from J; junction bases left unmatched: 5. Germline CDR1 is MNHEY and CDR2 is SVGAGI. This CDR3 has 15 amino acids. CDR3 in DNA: TGTGCCAGCAGTCGGGACAGTTTCAGCAATCAGCCCCAGCATTTT. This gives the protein CASSRDSFSNQPQHF.

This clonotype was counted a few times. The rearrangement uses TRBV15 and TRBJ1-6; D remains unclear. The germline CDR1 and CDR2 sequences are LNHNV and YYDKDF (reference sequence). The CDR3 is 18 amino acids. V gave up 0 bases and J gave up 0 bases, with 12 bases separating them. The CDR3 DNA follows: TGTGCCACCAGCAGAGATGAGGGAAGTCCCTCCTATAATTCACCCCTCCACTTT. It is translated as CATSRDEGSPSYNSPLHF.

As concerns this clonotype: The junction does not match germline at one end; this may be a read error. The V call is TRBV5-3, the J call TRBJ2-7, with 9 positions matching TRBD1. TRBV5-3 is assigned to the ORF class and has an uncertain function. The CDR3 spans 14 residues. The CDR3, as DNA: TGCGCCAGCAGCGATCCGGGACAGGGCGACGAGCAGTACTTC. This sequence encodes CASSDPGQGDEQYF.

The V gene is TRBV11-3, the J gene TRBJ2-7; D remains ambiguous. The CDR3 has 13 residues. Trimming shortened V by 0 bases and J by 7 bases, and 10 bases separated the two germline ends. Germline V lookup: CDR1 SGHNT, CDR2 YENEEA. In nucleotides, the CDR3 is TGTGCCAGCAGCTTAGATCCGCCGGTAGAGCAGTACTTC. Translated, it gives CASSLDPPVEQYF. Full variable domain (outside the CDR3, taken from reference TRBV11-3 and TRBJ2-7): EAGVVQSPRYKIIEKKQPVAFWCNPISGHNTLYWYLQNLGQGPELLIRYENEEAVDDSQLPKDRFSAERLKGVDSTLKIQPAELGDSAVYLCASSLDPPVEQYFGPGTRLTVT.